The source of this TCR beta chain is a study of cytomegalovirus exposure and HLA in healthy donors. In the study overall: The early release's HLA-typed donors yielded tens of millions of unique TCRs.

On this clone: Its matching antigen is unknown.

The germline V gene encodes CDR1 SNHLY and CDR2 FYNNEI. V was cut by 6 bases and J by 2 bases, with 8 bases left in between. The CDR3 has 12 amino acids. General observations from the study: The authors assumed roughly uniform sequencing depth across donors for presence/absence analyses. Prior analysis indicated that the majority of TCR beta V segments exhibited productivity approximately 87% or approximately 30% of the time.

Amplification used 60 Vbeta primers and 13 Jbeta primers. Repertoires were generated with immunoSEQ multiplex PCR, while TCRdb's copy carries only in-frame clones and drops some. The data contain 140,000 to 150,000 clones, 75% of them singletons. The sequence came from a man between 25 and 39 years old in good health and CMV-seronegative. The V gene is TRBV2, the J gene TRBJ2-7, with D unclear. Source material: PBMCs. CDR3 loop: CASRDAAYEQYF. In DNA, the CDR3 is TGTGCCAGCAGGGATGCGGCCTACGAGCAGTACTTC.